One and the same sample provided the 25 T cell receptor beta chains below, sequenced in a study of vaccination effects on CD4 cells after COVID-19 (dated by TCRdb to between 2021 and 2024). The library came from the immunoSEQ multiplex PCR assay. Held by TCRdb, this immuneACCESS table contains in-frame sequences only and omits some clones. Under half of the omission traces to an unresolved V gene where checked; the cause of the rest is unknown. The sample profile shows under 50,000 clones; around 63% of them were found once. The ten largest make up about 5% of the sample. After more than nine days of culture, CD4+ T cells were isolated with the EasySep CD4+ T cell isolation kit. Their cognate antigens are unknown. Specimen: CD4+ T cells from PBMCs cultured without peptide, collected before COVID-19 vaccination. Receptors originate from a human donor who received a COVID-19 vaccine.

This clone was picked up a small number of times. The genes are TRBV4-1 and TRBJ2-7; tentatively, D is TRBD2 (6 bases). Germline V gene lookup returns CDR1 MGHRA and CDR2 YSYEKL. Trimming shortened V by 1 base and J by 0 bases, and 13 bases separated the two germline ends. The CDR3 spans 16 residues. The CDR3 region is CASSQGVGRNSYEQYF. The CDR3 DNA reads as TGCGCCAGCAGCCAAGGGGTGGGGAGGAACTCCTACGAGCAGTACTTC.

The CDR3 spells CASSKDEKLFF. The CDR3 region has the DNA TGTGCCAGCAGCAAAGATGAAAAACTGTTTTTT. The chain joins TRBV5-4 to TRBJ1-4; no clear D gene. Trimming took off 4 bases at V and 6 bases at J, with 4 bases between the two ends. Looked up from germline, CDR1 is SGHNT and CDR2 is YYREEE (reference sequence). The CDR3 runs 11 residues.

The chain combines TRBV18 with TRBJ2-1, with TRBD1 matching 7 bases. The CDR3 loop spans 17 amino acids. Germline trimming cut 0 bases from V and 2 bases from J; bases unmatched to any gene: 7. The germline V gene has CDR1 KGHSH and CDR2 LQKENI. CDR3 residues: CASSPPLGTAPYNEQFF. The CDR3 DNA reads as TGTGCCAGCTCACCACCTTTGGGGACAGCTCCCTACAATGAGCAGTTCTTC.

The chain joins TRBV11-3 to TRBJ2-7, with TRBD1 matching 9 bases. Germline V lookup: CDR1 SGHNT, CDR2 YENEEA. J was trimmed by 4 bases and V by 0 bases; bases with no gene match: 7. CDR3 size: 16 residues. DNA of the CDR3: TGTGCCAGCAGCTTAGAAACCGGACAGGGGACTTACGAGCAGTACTTC. It specifies CASSLETGQGTYEQYF. Variable domain in full (rest from reference TRBV11-3 and TRBJ2-7): EAGVVQSPRYKIIEKKQPVAFWCNPISGHNTLYWYLQNLGQGPELLIRYENEEAVDDSQLPKDRFSAERLKGVDSTLKIQPAELGDSAVYLCASSLETGQGTYEQYFGPGTRLTVT.

The J gene is TRBJ2-1, the V gene TRBV3-1 (or the pseudogene TRBV3-2), with 14 nucleotides matching TRBD2. CDR1 LGHDT and CDR2 YNNKEL come from the germline V gene (reference sequence). V shed 5 bases and J 4 bases; nucleotides not matched to a gene: 7. The CDR3 is 17 amino acids. In DNA, the CDR3 is TGTGCCAGCAGCTCCGGACTAGCGGGAGGACCATACAATGAGCAGTTCTTC. This gives the protein CASSSGLAGGPYNEQFF.

This clone was counted once. The V gene is TRBV18, the J gene TRBJ2-2; D might be TRBD2 (5 bases). Germline-derived CDR1 and CDR2 are KGHSH and LQKENI. Trimming pared 6 bases from V and 4 bases from J, leaving 15 bases between. The CDR3 is 15 amino acids. The CDR3 reads CASSQTGMGTGELFF. The CDR3 nucleotides read TGTGCCAGCTCCCAAACGGGGATGGGCACCGGGGAGCTGTTTTTT.

This chain links TRBV18 with TRBJ2-5, with unresolved D. This CDR3 is built from 12 residues. Deletions cut 5 bases from V and 0 bases from J, with 4 bases between. The germline gives CDR1 KGHSH, CDR2 LQKENI. The DNA for the CDR3 is TGTGCCAGCTCAAACGACCAAGAGACCCAGTACTTC. Its translation is CASSNDQETQYF.

The gene calls are TRBV28 and TRBJ2-7, with D tentatively TRBD1 (5 bases). Trimming removed 7 bases at V and 0 bases at J, with 16 bases between. CDR3 size: 15 residues. Germline loops: CDR1 MDHEN, CDR2 SYDVKM. CDR3 region: CASTARGYSSYEQYF. DNA of the CDR3: TGTGCCAGCACCGCTAGGGGTTATAGCTCCTACGAGCAGTACTTC.

This clone was seen only once. J is TRBJ1-5 and V is TRBV28; TRBD1 matches 8 bases. The CDR3 is made up of 18 amino acids. Trimming removed 7 bases from V and 0 bases from J; junction bases left unmatched: 14. CDR1 is MDHEN and CDR2 is SYDVKM in the germline V gene. CDR3 sequence reads: CASKMEGQETFSNQPQHF. Here the CDR3 DNA reads TGTGCCAGCAAAATGGAGGGACAGGAAACTTTTAGCAATCAGCCCCAGCATTTT.

The chain uses TRBV24-1 and TRBJ2-7; D unresolved. Trimming shortened V by 9 bases and J by 7 bases, and 18 bases separated the two germline ends. The germline V gene encodes CDR1 KGHDR and CDR2 SFDVKD. The length of the CDR3 is 13 residues. As DNA, the CDR3 is TGTGCCACCGCAAATTACCAGCCCACGGAGCAGTACTTC. Amino acid sequence: CATANYQPTEQYF.

This clone appeared a few times. The chain employs TRBV7-9 and TRBJ1-1, with unresolved D. Trimming removed 2 bases at V and 0 bases at J, with 13 bases between. This CDR3 has 16 amino acids. CDR1 is SEHNR, CDR2 FQNEAQ, per germline (reference sequence). CDR3 sequence: CASSLLMSVLNTEAFF. In DNA, the CDR3 is TGTGCCAGCAGCTTATTGATGAGCGTTTTGAACACTGAAGCTTTCTTT.

This clone was found a few times. The chain has TRBV18 and TRBJ2-1; TRBD1 matches 9 bases. Germline V gene lookup returns CDR1 KGHSH and CDR2 LQKENI. V lost 1 base, J lost 7 bases, and 2 bases stayed unmatched. The CDR3 is 14 amino acids. The CDR3, as DNA: TGTGCCAGCTCACCACGGGACAGGGTAAATGAGCAGTTCTTC. This gives the protein CASSPRDRVNEQFF.

The chain recombines TRBV5-5 with TRBJ1-2; 10 bases fit TRBD1. The CDR3 length is 15 residues. Germline CDR1 and CDR2: SGHKS and YYEKEE (reference sequence). After removal of 3 bases from V and 2 bases from J, the junction contained 4 bases not matched to a gene. The CDR3 nucleotides read TGTGCCAGCAGCTGGAAGACAGGGGGCAACTATGGCTACACCTTC. Protein: CASSWKTGGNYGYTF.

The chain employs TRBV14 and TRBJ1-4; a weak D match, TRBD1 (6 bases). Trimming took off 2 bases at V and 10 bases at J, with 14 bases between the two ends. The CDR3 sequence is 14 residues long. The germline CDR1 and CDR2 sequences are SGHDN and FVKESK. The DNA of the CDR3 is TGTGCCAGCAGCCAATTGGGGGGCGCAGGAAAACTGTTTTTT. Translated: CASSQLGGAGKLFF. Full variable domain (outside the CDR3, taken from reference TRBV14 and TRBJ1-4): EAGVTQFPSHSVIEKGQTVTLRCDPISGHDNLYWYRRVMGKEIKFLLHFVKESKQDESGMPNNRFLAERTGGTYSTLKVQPAELEDSGVYFCASSQLGGAGKLFFGSGTQLSVL.

The gene calls are TRBV18 and TRBJ2-5, with 13 bases lining up with TRBD2. After removal of 4 bases from V and 1 base from J, the junction contained 6 bases not matched to a gene. Germline V lookup: CDR1 KGHSH, CDR2 LQKENI. The CDR3 consists of 17 residues. The DNA for the CDR3 is TGTGCCAGCTCACTCCGGACTAGCGGGAGCACCCAAGAGACCCAGTACTTC. Its translation is CASSLRTSGSTQETQYF.

This clone is medium-sized in the sample. The chain combines TRBV5-1 with TRBJ2-7, with 11 positions matching TRBD2. This CDR3 is 14 amino acids long. V lost 4 bases and J lost 3; bases outside the gene matches: 3. The germline gives CDR1 SGHRS, CDR2 YFSETQ. CDR3 region: CASSRGTSGYEQYF. The CDR3 DNA reads as TGCGCCAGCAGCCGAGGGACTAGCGGCTACGAGCAGTACTTC. The full variable domain, in which reference TRBV5-1 and TRBJ2-7 provide the parts outside the CDR3, is KAGVTQTPRYLIKTRGQQVTLSCSPISGHRSVSWYQQTPGQGLQFLFEYFSETQRNKGNFPGRFSGRQFSNSRSEMNVSTLELGDSALYLCASSRGTSGYEQYFGPGTRLTVT.

The rearrangement joins TRBV5-6 to TRBJ1-1; perhaps TRBD1 as D (6 bases). With 1 base removed from V and 0 bases from J, the gap between germline ends came to 16 bases. The length of the CDR3 is 17 residues. Germline CDR1 reads SGHDT; CDR2 reads YYEEEE. The CDR3 loop reads CASSLPGHTTMNTEAFF. The DNA for the CDR3 is TGTGCCAGCAGCTTGCCGGGACACACTACCATGAACACTGAAGCTTTCTTT.

The chain couples TRBV28 to TRBJ2-7, with 9 positions matching TRBD1. There are 14 residues in the CDR3. Germline values: CDR1 MDHEN, CDR2 SYDVKM. V was pared by 7 bases and J by 3 bases, with 7 bases of the junction left unmatched. The CDR3 region is CASTGTGSFYEQYF. The CDR3 coding sequence is TGTGCCAGCACCGGGACAGGGAGCTTCTACGAGCAGTACTTC.

The V gene is TRBV18, the J gene TRBJ2-3, with TRBD2 matching over 10 bases. The CDR3 contains 17 residues. With V trimmed by 6 bases and J by 6 bases, 15 bases remained unmatched. The germline V gene encodes CDR1 KGHSH and CDR2 LQKENI. CDR3: CASSPRVERGGRDTQYF. CDR3 sequence (DNA): TGTGCCAGCTCCCCCCGTGTGGAGCGGGGGGGCAGGGATACGCAGTATTTT.

In DNA, the CDR3 is TGCGCCAGCAGCGCAACGATAACTAGCGGGAGAGGCAACGAGCAGTACTTC. The encoded protein is CASSATITSGRGNEQYF. The chain has TRBV5-1 and TRBJ2-7; TRBD2 aligns across 11 bases. The ends lost 4 bases at V and 5 bases at J; junction bases unmatched: 14. The germline V gene has CDR1 SGHRS and CDR2 YFSETQ. The CDR3 is made up of 17 amino acids.

The gene calls are TRBV19 and TRBJ2-2; TRBD2 matches 7 bases. J was trimmed by 0 bases and V by 3 bases; bases with no gene match: 4. The CDR3 loop spans 16 amino acids. Germline CDR1 and CDR2: LNHDA and SQIVND (reference sequence). CDR3 residues: CASSMRLAANTGELFF. CDR3 nucleotide sequence: TGTGCCAGTAGTATGCGCCTAGCGGCGAACACCGGGGAGCTGTTTTTT.

This clone was seen more than once but under ten times. For the CDR3, the DNA is TGTGCCAGCAGCTGGCGCCCGACAGGGGATCAGCCCCAGCATTTT. Translating gives CASSWRPTGDQPQHF. V and J are TRBV5-5 and TRBJ1-5; 8 nucleotides align to TRBD1. With 3 bases clipped from V and 5 bases from J, the junction kept 7 bases outside the gene matches. In germline, CDR1 is SGHKS, CDR2 YYEKEE (reference sequence). The CDR3 length is 15 residues.

The chain has TRBV29-1 and TRBJ2-2; 11 nucleotides line up with TRBD2. CDR3 length equals 16 residues. Germline assignment: CDR1 SQVTM and CDR2 ANQGSEA. V was pared by 4 bases and J by 6 bases, with 10 bases of the junction left unmatched. The CDR3 DNA is TGCAGCGTTGTTCTGGGACTAGCGGAAAGGGCCGGGGAGCTGTTTTTT. This encodes CSVVLGLAERAGELFF.

V and J are TRBV18 and TRBJ1-6; D gene unclear. Germline lookup yields CDR1 KGHSH and CDR2 LQKENI. The CDR3 contains 16 residues. The V and J ends lost 3 bases and 7 bases respectively, with 16 bases between them. CDR3: CASSPGSRSGNSPLHF. The CDR3 DNA reads TGTGCCAGCTCACCCGGTAGCCGATCGGGGAATTCACCCCTCCACTTT.

The chain links TRBV21-1 to TRBJ2-2; the table's D call, TRBD2, was not checked against the DNA. TRBV21-1 is given as a pseudogene. CDR3 length: 16 amino acids. DNA for the CDR3: TGTGCCAGCAGCAAAGTAGGCGGGGGGCGGAACGGGGAGCTGTTTTTT. This encodes CASSKVGGGRNGELFF.